Here is one T cell receptor (beta chain) with its context. Antigen specificity is unknown. It was across several immunoSEQ plates that each subset's genomic DNA was evenly split. Produced via immunoSEQ multiplex PCR; TCRdb's table is partial and in-frame only. The sample holds 2 million to 2.5 million clones, just under 95% seen once. These data are taken from a study of shared clonotypes between healthy human individuals. Study-wide results and caveats: Relative to their counterparts shared across all four donors, non-shared clonotypes exhibited diminished generation probabilities.

Trimming removed 0 bases from V and 10 bases from J, with 20 bases in between. The CDR3 is made up of 16 amino acids. CDR1 and CDR2 from the germline V gene are SGHRS and YFSETQ. The sequencing sample was made of naive CD4+ T cells from PBMCs. Subset given: CD45RA+ positively selected. The chain joins TRBV5-1 to TRBJ2-1; maybe TRBD2 (6 bases). The TCR originated in a young man in good health. Some clones in this sample may be carry-over from other donors' samples. CDR3 sequence: CASSLAAGLPSGEQFF. The DNA of the CDR3 is TGCGCCAGCAGCTTGGCCGCGGGTCTCCCCAGCGGGGAGCAGTTCTTC.